This T cell receptor beta chain was captured in a study of blood T cells in healthy people across ages. V gave up 6 bases and J gave up 8 bases, with 22 bases separating them. Germline CDR1 reads ENHRY; CDR2 reads SYGVKD. CDR3 length: 15 amino acids. Alongside a J-beta primer mix, a sample-barcoded 5' primer served in a second PCR lasting 7 to 11 cycles. MiXCR, applied by TCRdb to the 5' RACE reads, yields one record per CDR3 protein. In the table there are about 1,800,000 distinct CDR3 sequences, about 28% of which are singletons. This TCR derives from a woman under 40 in good health. The sequenced material came from blood. This chain uses TRBV10-3 with TRBJ1-2, with D perhaps matching TRBD1 (5 bases). CDR3 bases: TGTGCCATCAGGCCGACAGAGGGGCCGCAGGAGGGCTACACCTTC. Translated: CAIRPTEGPQEGYTF.